Presented here are 8 T cell receptor beta chains from one specimen sequenced in a study of blood T cells in healthy people across ages. A second PCR of 7 to 11 cycles used a sample-barcoded 5' primer and a J-beta primer mix. TCRdb called the 5' RACE reads again in MiXCR, with one record for every CDR3 protein. The table lists around 620,000 distinct CDR3 sequences, 27% of them singletons. The source material was blood. The origin of the receptors is a woman in her 70s in good health.

The chain carries TRBV27 and TRBJ1-2; TRBD1 matches 7 bases. CDR3 size: 15 residues. V lost 6 bases, J lost 3 bases, and 10 bases stayed unmatched. CDR1 is MNHEY and CDR2 is SMNVEV in the germline V gene (reference sequence). CDR3 region: CASSSTGEGHYGYTF. CDR3 sequence (DNA): TGTGCCAGCAGCTCTACAGGGGAGGGGCACTATGGCTACACCTTC.

This clonotype came up many times. The rearrangement joins TRBV7-2 to TRBJ2-5; the D gene is possibly TRBD2 (6 bases). Germline V gene data show CDR1 as SGHTA and CDR2 as FQGNSA. The CDR3 consists of 13 residues. The germline V and J ends were trimmed by 5 bases and 5 bases, with 12 bases remaining between them. The CDR3 loop reads CASSPTSMETQYF. CDR3 bases: TGTGCCAGCAGCCCGACTAGTATGGAGACCCAGTACTTC. Drawing the rest from reference TRBV7-2 and TRBJ2-5, the complete variable domain is GAGVSQSPSNKVTEKGKDVELRCDPISGHTALYWYRQSLGQGLEFLIYFQGNSAPDKSGLPSDRFSAERTGGSVSTLTIQRTQQEDSAVYLCASSPTSMETQYFGPGTRLLVL.

Only a few counts were recorded for this clonotype. The rearrangement joins TRBV5-1 to TRBJ1-5; D unresolved. The CDR3 has 16 residues. The germline gives CDR1 SGHRS, CDR2 YFSETQ. Trimming took 0 bases from V and 3 from J, leaving 13 bases between them. The CDR3 loop is CASSLGTAGVNQPQHF. The CDR3 coding sequence is TGCGCCAGCAGCTTGGGGACGGCCGGGGTCAATCAGCCCCAGCATTTT. Full variable domain (remainder filled in from reference TRBV5-1 and TRBJ1-5): KAGVTQTPRYLIKTRGQQVTLSCSPISGHRSVSWYQQTPGQGLQFLFEYFSETQRNKGNFPGRFSGRQFSNSRSEMNVSTLELGDSALYLCASSLGTAGVNQPQHFGDGTRLSIL.

The chain has TRBV7-9 and TRBJ1-3; D unclear. The V end lost 5 bases, the J end lost 1 base, and 9 bases lay between the germline ends. CDR1 and CDR2 (germline): SEHNR, FQNEAQ (reference sequence). This CDR3 is 14 amino acids long. The CDR3 sequence: CASSLDLSGNTIYF. The CDR3 DNA follows: TGTGCCAGCAGCCTGGACCTTTCTGGAAACACCATATATTTT.

This clonotype was picked up a small number of times. The chain joins TRBV5-1 to TRBJ2-3, with 9 bases lining up with TRBD1. Germline V gives CDR1 SGHRS, CDR2 YFSETQ. The CDR3 consists of 15 residues. J gave up 1 base and V 2 bases, and 2 bases lay outside the gene matches. CDR3 sequence reads: CASSLQGAGTDTQYF. CDR3 nucleotide sequence: TGCGCCAGCAGCTTACAGGGGGCCGGCACAGATACGCAGTATTTT.

This clonotype was observed many times. The V and J genes are TRBV2 and TRBJ1-2, with D perhaps TRBD1 (6 bases). CDR1 SNHLY and CDR2 FYNNEI come from the germline V gene. Trimming pared 6 bases from V and 7 bases from J, leaving 12 bases between. This CDR3 spans 12 amino acids. The CDR3 sequence is CASSRDILGYTF. CDR3 bases: TGTGCCAGCAGCCGGGACATTCTTGGCTACACCTTC.

The CDR3 is CASSLLVAAIPTGELFF. The CDR3 coding sequence is TGTGCCAGCAGCCTGCTGGTAGCGGCGATACCCACCGGGGAGCTGTTTTTT. This rearrangement joins TRBV11-2 to TRBJ2-2, with a possible D match to TRBD2 (6 bases). The V end lost 5 bases, the J end lost 4 bases, and 20 bases lay between the germline ends. Per the germline V gene, CDR1 is SGHAT and CDR2 is FQNNGV. This CDR3 is built from 17 residues.

This clonotype was detected only a few times. The chain employs TRBV2 and TRBJ1-1; TRBD1 matches 8 bases. The CDR3 loop spans 13 amino acids. Germline CDR1 is SNHLY and CDR2 is FYNNEI. With 5 bases clipped from V and 7 bases from J, the junction kept 6 bases outside the gene matches. CDR3 residues: CASSLTGVLEAFF. The CDR3 bases are TGTGCCAGCAGTCTGACAGGGGTTCTTGAAGCTTTCTTT. The full variable domain, its missing parts supplied by reference TRBV2 and TRBJ1-1, is EPEVTQTPSHQVTQMGQEVILRCVPISNHLYFYWYRQILGQKVEFLVSFYNNEISEKSEIFDDQFSVERPDGSNFTLKIRSTKLEDSAMYFCASSLTGVLEAFFGQGTRLTVV.